The rows below give T cell receptor beta chains drawn from one sample of a study of cytomegalovirus exposure and HLA in healthy donors. Assay: immunoSEQ multiplex PCR; the TCRdb copy retains only in-frame clones and omits some. Of 150,000 or so clones listed, roughly 78% are singletons. Sequencing was carried out using PBMCs. The receptors were gathered from a man aged 40-49 years in good health and CMV-seropositive. CDR3s include the opening cysteine and the closing phenylalanine or tryptophan. Fields, in order: clone size, D gene, V gene, CDR3 length, J gene, CDR3 DNA, CDR3 protein. D genes are given only for firm matches. Clone size is shown for a subset of rows, as once, few, many or a class of expanded clone.

.	TRBD1	TRBV7-9	18	TRBJ2-5	TGTTCCAGCAGCTTAGGAACTCGGACAGGGGGTTACCAAGAGACCCAGTACTTC	CSSSLGTRTGGYQETQYF
few	TRBD1	TRBV7-9	16	TRBJ1-5	TGTGCCAGCAGCTTAGACAGGGGGCCTGGCAATCAGCCCCAGCATTTT	CASSLDRGPGNQPQHF
.	TRBD1	TRBV10-1	19	TRBJ1-1	TGCGCCAGCAGTGAGAGGGGGCAGGGCTACGCTAGCACTAACACTGAAGCTTTCTTT	CASSERGQGYASTNTEAFF
once	.	TRBV7-7	15	TRBJ2-2	TGTGCCAGCAGCTTTGGTCTCAGCGTCACCGGGGAGCTGTTTTTT	CASSFGLSVTGELFF
once	.	TRBV4-1	18	TRBJ2-4	TGCGCCAGCAGCCAAGAGGGGATAGGCAGGGAAGCCAAAAACATTCAGTACTTC	CASSQEGIGREAKNIQYF
.	.	TRBV7-3	13	TRBJ2-6	TGTGCCAGCAGCACCGGTGGGGCCAACGTCCTGACTTTC	CASSTGGANVLTF
once	TRBD2	TRBV28	15	TRBJ2-5	TGTGCCAGCAGTTTTCTCGCGGGAGGTCAAGAGACCCAGTACTTC	CASSFLAGGQETQYF
few	TRBD1	TRBV7-8	16	TRBJ1-4	TGTGCCAGCAGCTTAGCGACAGGGGCAACTAATGAAAAACTGTTTTTT	CASSLATGATNEKLFF
.	.	TRBV29-1	16	TRBJ2-6	TGCAGCGTTGAAGACCGACAGAGCTCTGGGGCCAACGTCCTGACTTTC	CSVEDRQSSGANVLTF
.	.	TRBV6-6	10	TRBJ1-1	TGTGCCAGCACCTCCACTGAAGCTTTCTTT	CASTSTEAFF
.	.	TRBV5-1	15	TRBJ1-2	TGCGCCAGCAGCTTGGCCCCCAACGAAGCGGTCCACTACACCTTC	CASSLAPNEAVHYTF
.	TRBD1	TRBV7-2	14	TRBJ2-7	TGTGCCAGCAGCTTCCGACAGGGGGCCTACGAGCAGTACTTC	CASSFRQGAYEQYF
.	.	TRBV6-1	18	TRBJ2-7	TGTGCCAGCAGTGAACCGATCAATATACGCCGGACTATCTACGAGCAGTACTTC	CASSEPINIRRTIYEQYF
.	TRBD2	TRBV7-8	15	TRBJ2-1	TGTGCCAGCAGCCCCGCGGGACTAAAAAACAATGAGCAGTTCTTC	CASSPAGLKNNEQFF
once	TRBD2	TRBV4-3	19	TRBJ2-1	TGCGCCAGCAGCCAAGGAATCATAGAGGGGACTAGCGGCAACAATGAGCAGTTCTTC	CASSQGIIEGTSGNNEQFF
.	.	TRBV6-5	15	TRBJ1-4	TGTGCCAGCAGTCCTACTAGCGCAACTAATGAAAAACTGTTTTTT	CASSPTSATNEKLFF
.	.	TRBV30	14	TRBJ1-6	TGTGCCTGGAGTGTATGGGCCGATAATTCACCCCTCCACTTT	CAWSVWADNSPLHF
.	.	TRBV7-2	16	TRBJ2-7	TGTGCCAGCAGCTTATCAGGAGGGAGGCTTGACTACGAGCAGTACTTC	CASSLSGGRLDYEQYF
.	TRBD2	TRBV7-3	17	TRBJ2-3	TGTTCCAGCAGCTTAACAACTAGCGGGGCTAGCACAGATACGCAGTATTTT	CSSSLTTSGASTDTQYF
.	.	TRBV5-1	16	TRBJ2-6	TGCGCCAGCAGCTTGTGGCAGTTCTCTGGGGCCAACGTCCTGACTTTC	CASSLWQFSGANVLTF
.	TRBD1	TRBV14	17	TRBJ2-7	TGTGCCAGCAGCCAACGACGGACAGGGGGGATCTCCTACGAGCAGTACTTC	CASSQRRTGGISYEQYF
.	TRBD2	TRBV19	14	TRBJ2-7	TGTGCCAGTAGTAGGGCGGGGGTACTCTACGAGCAGTACTTC	CASSRAGVLYEQYF
.	.	TRBV9	15	TRBJ2-7	TGTGCCAGCAGCGTAGGGCAGGTGGGCCCCTACGAGCAGTACTTC	CASSVGQVGPYEQYF
.	.	TRBV29-1	14	TRBJ2-2	TGCAGCGTTGTACGGGAATTGAACACCGGGGAGCTGTTTTTT	CSVVRELNTGELFF
.	.	TRBV7-9	14	TRBJ2-7	TGTGCCAGCAGCTTAGCGGGCGGGAACTACGAGCAGTACTTC	CASSLAGGNYEQYF
.	.	TRBV5-1	15	TRBJ2-1	TGCGCCAGCAGCGAGGAGGGCCATGGTTACAATGAGCAGTTCTTC	CASSEEGHGYNEQFF
.	.	TRBV5-5	14	TRBJ2-7	TGTGCCAGCAGCTTGGGTAGCTTGGCGGGTGAGCAGTACTTC	CASSLGSLAGEQYF
.	TRBD2	TRBV4-2	16	TRBJ2-1	TGTGCCAGCAGCCAAGATTGGACTAGCGGATACAATGAGCAGTTCTTC	CASSQDWTSGYNEQFF
.	TRBD2	TRBV30	14	TRBJ2-3	TGTGCCTACCGACTAGCGGGAGCTTCAGATACGCAGTATTTT	CAYRLAGASDTQYF
.	.	TRBV7-9	15	TRBJ1-2	TGTGCCAGCAGCTTACAACGCGGAGCTAACTATGGCTACACCTTC	CASSLQRGANYGYTF
.	.	TRBV12-1	18	TRBJ1-4	TGTGCCAGCAGCTTTGTGGGGACAGGGTTAATCCGAAGGGAAAAACTGTTTTTT	CASSFVGTGLIRREKLFF
.	.	TRBV6-5	13	TRBJ1-2	TGTGCCAGCAGTCCGGGCCAGACTAGGGGCTACACCTTC	CASSPGQTRGYTF
.	TRBD1	TRBV6-1	16	TRBJ2-2	TGTGCCAGCAGTGAAATGACAGGGATGAACACCGGGGAGCTGTTTTTT	CASSEMTGMNTGELFF
.	TRBD1	TRBV28	15	TRBJ1-1	TGTGCCAGCAGATATAGGGACAGGCCAGGGATCCGAGCTTTCTTT	CASRYRDRPGIRAFF
.	.	TRBV7-3	15	TRBJ2-5	TGTGCCAGCAGCTTAACTGCGGGGACCGGGGAGACCCAGTACTTC	CASSLTAGTGETQYF
.	TRBD2	TRBV6-5	13	TRBJ2-3	TGTGCCAGCAGATTTCGGGAGGCAGATACGCAGTATTTT	CASRFREADTQYF
.	.	TRBV19	13	TRBJ1-3	TGTGCCAGTAGTCTGCAGTCCGGAAACACCATATATTTT	CASSLQSGNTIYF
.	TRBD2	TRBV6-5	16	TRBJ2-1	TGTGCCAGCAGTTACGGGCTAGCGGGAGCATACAATGAGCAGTTCTTC	CASSYGLAGAYNEQFF
.	.	TRBV5-4	15	TRBJ2-1	TGTGCCAGCCGCCGGGACTCAGGCTCCTACAATGAGCAGTTCTTC	CASRRDSGSYNEQFF
.	.	TRBV9	16	TRBJ2-7	TGTGCCAGCAGCGTAGTGTCGGGGTTGTACTCCTACGAGCAGTACTTC	CASSVVSGLYSYEQYF
.	.	TRBV19	13	TRBJ2-5	TGTGCCAGTAGTATAGCTGGCGGGGAGACCCAGTACTTC	CASSIAGGETQYF
once	.	TRBV11-3	14	TRBJ2-3	TGTGCCAGCAGCTTAGACAGGCCCACAGATACGCAGTATTTT	CASSLDRPTDTQYF
.	.	TRBV4-3	15	TRBJ1-4	TGCGCCAGCAGCCAAGATGGAGTCGTGGATGAAAAACTGTTTTTT	CASSQDGVVDEKLFF
.	TRBD1	TRBV18	14	TRBJ1-1	TGTGCCAGCTCACCTCAAGACAGGGGGCGCGGAGCTTTCTTT	CASSPQDRGRGAFF
.	.	TRBV7-2	13	TRBJ2-7	TGTGCCAGCAGCTTTGGGGGACTCTACGAGCAGTACTTC	CASSFGGLYEQYF
.	TRBD1	TRBV27	14	TRBJ1-5	TGTGCCACCTCTCGAGGGGGCGATGGTCAGCCCCAGCATTTT	CATSRGGDGQPQHF